The clone carrying this T cell receptor (beta chain) has a handful of counts. Antigen unknown. The entry originates in a study of T cells in localized non-small cell lung cancer. Study conclusions and caveats: With higher T cell density in blood came longer overall survival. The study detected a median roughly 57 of the top 100 tumor clones in adjacent lung. In uninvolved adjacent lung, T cell clonality reached its highest value, exceeding tumor.

The germline gives CDR1 MGHRA, CDR2 YSYEKL. Trimming stripped 4 bases from V and 2 bases from J, with 11 bases between. There are 15 residues in the CDR3. TCRdb's table, derived via immunoSEQ multiplex PCR, lists solely in-frame clones and lacks some. This sample has around 10,000 clones, with less than 35% found just once. Specimen: lung tumor tissue, collected before any cancer treatment. This clonotype originated in a man aged 35 to 69 with stage I lung adenocarcinoma. The genes are TRBV4-1 and TRBJ1-4; D is possibly TRBD1 (6 bases). The CDR3 protein is CASSRPTGTNEKLFF. Here the CDR3 DNA reads TGCGCCAGCAGCCGCCCGACAGGTACTAATGAAAAACTGTTTTTT.